These 13 T cell receptor beta chains were all obtained from the same sample, sequenced in a study of Graves' ophthalmopathy and Graves' hyperthyroidism. For repertoire sequencing, the TCR beta CDR3 regions were amplified from RNA transcripts. Amplification began with first-round RT-PCR using HTBI primers, then second-round multiplex PCR was performed. TCRdb reprocessed the multiplex PCR reads via MiXCR and lists one record per CDR3 protein. The repertoire holds about 740,000 distinct CDR3 sequences, with roughly 40% as singletons. The specimen was peripheral blood. The receptors shown here come from an adult man with Graves' ophthalmopathy.

V usage is TRBV25-1 and J usage is TRBJ2-2; D is uncertain. This CDR3 contains 17 residues. The V and J ends lost 4 bases and 0 bases respectively, with 15 bases between them. Germline lookup yields CDR1 MGHDK and CDR2 SYGVNS. The CDR3 protein is CASSARDLRTNTGELFF. In DNA form, the CDR3 reads TGTGCCAGCAGTGCTAGAGATCTCCGGACGAACACCGGGGAGCTGTTTTTT.

This clonotype was observed a handful of times. The V and J genes are TRBV19 and TRBJ1-2; the D is unclear. This CDR3 contains 14 residues. V dropped 9 bases and J dropped 4 bases, with 18 bases sitting between them. Germline-derived CDR1 and CDR2 are LNHDA and SQIVND (reference sequence). DNA of the CDR3: TGTGCCAGCTCCTTTCTGACTGACACCTATGGCTACACCTTC. Amino acids: CASSFLTDTYGYTF.

This sequence joins TRBV2 and TRBJ1-2; 7 bases are a match to TRBD1. V was clipped by 6 bases and J by 5 bases; unmatched bases: 6. CDR3 length: 13 residues. Germline V lookup: CDR1 SNHLY, CDR2 FYNNEI. CDR3 DNA: TGTGCCAGCAGCCGGGGACAGTCATATGGCTACACCTTC. Its protein is CASSRGQSYGYTF.

This chain joins TRBV15 and TRBJ2-5; 7 nucleotides agree with TRBD2. The germline V gene has CDR1 LNHNV and CDR2 YYDKDF (reference sequence). The CDR3 runs 16 residues. The junction had 10 bases not matched to a gene; V was cut back by 3 bases and J by 3 bases. The CDR3 DNA reads as TGTGCCACCAGCAGTGTGGGGGAGGGTCCAGAAGAGACCCAGTACTTC. As protein: CATSSVGEGPEETQYF.

As for this clonotype: With a much larger clone just one base away, this may be a read error. The genes are TRBV20-1 and TRBJ1-2, with D possibly being TRBD1 (5 bases). With 4 bases removed from V and 3 bases from J, the gap between germline ends came to 12 bases. CDR3 length: 13 amino acids. CDR1 and CDR2 from the germline V gene are DFQATT and SNEGSKA (reference sequence). For the CDR3, the DNA is TGCAGTGCTACCTTCGGGACGGACTATGGCTACACCTTC. Encoded protein: CSATFGTDYGYTF.

Only a few counts were recorded for this clonotype. The rearrangement links TRBV20-1 to TRBJ1-6, with D unresolved. The V gene's germline CDR1 is DFQATT and CDR2 SNEGSKA (reference sequence). The CDR3 spans 15 residues. V shed 3 bases and J shed 1 base, with 10 bases lying between them. CDR3 DNA sequence: TGCAGTGCTAGTCCCGCGGGTTCCTATAATTCACCCCTCCACTTT. Its translation: CSASPAGSYNSPLHF.

This clonotype was found a few times. The chain employs TRBV7-2 and TRBJ1-1, with D perhaps TRBD1 (5 bases). The V end was cut by 5 bases, the J end by 5 bases, with 12 bases between. The CDR3 runs 13 residues. Germline CDR1 is SGHTA and CDR2 is FQGNSA. CDR3 sequence: CASSRSGSTEAFF. CDR3 sequence (DNA): TGTGCCAGCAGCCGATCAGGGTCAACTGAAGCTTTCTTT.

J is TRBJ1-2 and V is TRBV25-1; 12 bases fit TRBD1. This CDR3 has 16 residues. Germline CDR1 MGHDK, CDR2 SYGVNS. With 5 bases clipped from V and 2 bases from J, the junction kept 6 bases outside the gene matches. The CDR3 loop reads CASSRAGQGANYGYTF. The CDR3, as DNA: TGTGCCAGCAGTCGCGCGGGACAGGGGGCCAACTATGGCTACACCTTC.

This rearrangement joins TRBV5-6 to TRBJ2-7; TRBD1 aligns across 9 bases. The germline gives CDR1 SGHDT, CDR2 YYEEEE. The CDR3 length is 15 residues. Trimming removed 6 bases from V and 3 bases from J; junction bases left unmatched: 10. In nucleotides, the CDR3 is TGTGCCAGCACCCAAACCCCGGGACAGGGCTACGAGCAGTACTTC. Amino acids: CASTQTPGQGYEQYF.

This clonotype was picked up a small number of times. J is TRBJ2-2 and V is TRBV25-1; D is undetermined. The CDR3 length is 12 residues. Germline assignment: CDR1 MGHDK and CDR2 SYGVNS. CDR3 DNA: TGTGCTAGAGATTCTCGGTTTGGGGAGCTGTTTTTT. This sequence encodes CARDSRFGELFF.

This clonotype was seen a few times. This chain links TRBV29-1 with TRBJ2-1, with D possibly matching TRBD2 (5 bases). Trimming pared 4 bases from V and 8 bases from J, leaving 9 bases between. This CDR3 is 11 amino acids long. CDR1 and CDR2 (germline): SQVTM, ANQGSEA. The CDR3 DNA sequence: TGCAGCGTTGGAGGGCGGGATGAGCAGTTCTTC. Translation: CSVGGRDEQFF.

Notes on this clonotype: A much larger clone lies a single base off, so this may be a read error. This chain connects TRBV7-6 to TRBJ2-7; a possible D gene is TRBD1 (6 bases). Germline CDR1 reads SGHVS; CDR2 reads FNYEAQ. The CDR3 is 15 amino acids. The CDR3 sequence: CAGSLGWDNRYEQYF. DNA of the CDR3: TGTGCCGGCAGCTTAGGTTGGGACAATCGATACGAGCAGTACTTC.

This chain connects TRBV25-1 to TRBJ1-4; D remains unclear. Between the trimmed V and J ends, which lost 6 bases and 5 bases, there was a span of 16 bases. From germline, CDR1 is MGHDK and CDR2 SYGVNS. CDR3 size: 15 residues. The DNA of the CDR3 is TGTGCCAGCAGGAGAGCAGGTGGCGAAAATGAAAAACTGTTTTTT. Amino acids: CASRRAGGENEKLFF.